Listed here are 3 T cell receptor beta chains from one sample, sequenced in a study of cytomegalovirus exposure and HLA in healthy donors. 60 Vbeta and 13 Jbeta primers were used in PCR. TCRdb's table, derived via immunoSEQ multiplex PCR, lists solely in-frame clones and lacks some. The repertoire table contains under 200,000 clones. Sequencing was done on a sample of PBMCs. The receptors were gathered from a man aged 25 to 40 in good health and CMV-seronegative.

This chain links TRBV27 with TRBJ2-7; a possible D gene is TRBD2 (6 bases). The V gene's germline CDR1 is MNHEY and CDR2 SMNVEV (reference sequence). This CDR3 spans 14 amino acids. V shed 5 bases and J shed 8 bases, with 19 bases lying between them. CDR3 in amino acids: CASSAYGGGEKQYF. CDR3 coding DNA: TGTGCCAGCAGTGCCTATGGGGGAGGTGAGAAGCAGTACTTC.

The rearrangement joins TRBV5-6 to TRBJ2-5; weak D call: TRBD2 (5 bases). Trimming removed 6 bases at V and 1 base at J, with 10 bases between. The CDR3 has 13 residues. Germline V CDR1 and CDR2: SGHDT, YYEEEE. The CDR3 is CASKPAVQETQYF. The CDR3 bases are TGTGCCAGCAAGCCAGCGGTCCAAGAGACCCAGTACTTC.

This sequence joins TRBV2 and TRBJ2-5; 7 bases agree with TRBD2. CDR1 SNHLY and CDR2 FYNNEI come from the germline V gene. V lost 7 bases and J lost 5; bases outside the gene matches: 7. The CDR3 consists of 13 residues. The CDR3 nucleotides are TGTGCCAGCAACTGGCGGGAGTTGGAGACCCAGTACTTC. Residues: CASNWRELETQYF.